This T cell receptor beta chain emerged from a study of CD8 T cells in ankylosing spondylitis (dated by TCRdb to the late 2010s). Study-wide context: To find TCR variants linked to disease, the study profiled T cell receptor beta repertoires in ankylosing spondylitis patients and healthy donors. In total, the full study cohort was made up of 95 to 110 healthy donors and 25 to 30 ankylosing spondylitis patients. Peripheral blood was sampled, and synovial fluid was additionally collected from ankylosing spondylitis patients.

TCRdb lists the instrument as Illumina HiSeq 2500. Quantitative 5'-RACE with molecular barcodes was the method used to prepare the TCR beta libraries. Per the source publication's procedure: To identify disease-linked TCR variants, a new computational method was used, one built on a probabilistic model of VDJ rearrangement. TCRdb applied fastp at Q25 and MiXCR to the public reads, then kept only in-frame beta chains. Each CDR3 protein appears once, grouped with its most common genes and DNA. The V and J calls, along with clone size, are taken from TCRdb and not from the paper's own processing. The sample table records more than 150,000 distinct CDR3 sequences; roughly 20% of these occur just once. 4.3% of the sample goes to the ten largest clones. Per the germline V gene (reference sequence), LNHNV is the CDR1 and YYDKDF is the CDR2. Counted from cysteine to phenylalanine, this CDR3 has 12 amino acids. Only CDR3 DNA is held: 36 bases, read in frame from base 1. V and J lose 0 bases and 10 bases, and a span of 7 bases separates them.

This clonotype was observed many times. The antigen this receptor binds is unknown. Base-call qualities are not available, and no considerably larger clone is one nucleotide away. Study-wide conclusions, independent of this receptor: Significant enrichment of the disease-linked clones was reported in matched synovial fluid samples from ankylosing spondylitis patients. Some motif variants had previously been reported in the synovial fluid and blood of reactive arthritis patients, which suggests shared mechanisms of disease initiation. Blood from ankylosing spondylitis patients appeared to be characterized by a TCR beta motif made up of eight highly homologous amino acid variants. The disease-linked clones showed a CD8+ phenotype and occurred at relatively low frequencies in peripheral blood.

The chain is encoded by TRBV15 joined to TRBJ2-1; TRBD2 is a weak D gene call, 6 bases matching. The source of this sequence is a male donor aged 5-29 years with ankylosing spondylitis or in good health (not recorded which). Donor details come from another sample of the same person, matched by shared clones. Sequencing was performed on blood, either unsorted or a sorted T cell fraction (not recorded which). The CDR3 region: CATSRDGGEQFF. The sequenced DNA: TGTGCCACCAGCAGAGACGGAGGGGAGCAGTTCTTC. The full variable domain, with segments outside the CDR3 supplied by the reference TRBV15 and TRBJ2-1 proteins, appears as DAMVIQNPRYQVTQFGKPVTLSCSQTLNHNVMYWYQQKSSQAPKLLFHYYDKDFNNEADTPDNFQSRRPNTSFCFLDIRSPGLGDTAMYLCATSRDGGEQFFGPGTRLTVL.